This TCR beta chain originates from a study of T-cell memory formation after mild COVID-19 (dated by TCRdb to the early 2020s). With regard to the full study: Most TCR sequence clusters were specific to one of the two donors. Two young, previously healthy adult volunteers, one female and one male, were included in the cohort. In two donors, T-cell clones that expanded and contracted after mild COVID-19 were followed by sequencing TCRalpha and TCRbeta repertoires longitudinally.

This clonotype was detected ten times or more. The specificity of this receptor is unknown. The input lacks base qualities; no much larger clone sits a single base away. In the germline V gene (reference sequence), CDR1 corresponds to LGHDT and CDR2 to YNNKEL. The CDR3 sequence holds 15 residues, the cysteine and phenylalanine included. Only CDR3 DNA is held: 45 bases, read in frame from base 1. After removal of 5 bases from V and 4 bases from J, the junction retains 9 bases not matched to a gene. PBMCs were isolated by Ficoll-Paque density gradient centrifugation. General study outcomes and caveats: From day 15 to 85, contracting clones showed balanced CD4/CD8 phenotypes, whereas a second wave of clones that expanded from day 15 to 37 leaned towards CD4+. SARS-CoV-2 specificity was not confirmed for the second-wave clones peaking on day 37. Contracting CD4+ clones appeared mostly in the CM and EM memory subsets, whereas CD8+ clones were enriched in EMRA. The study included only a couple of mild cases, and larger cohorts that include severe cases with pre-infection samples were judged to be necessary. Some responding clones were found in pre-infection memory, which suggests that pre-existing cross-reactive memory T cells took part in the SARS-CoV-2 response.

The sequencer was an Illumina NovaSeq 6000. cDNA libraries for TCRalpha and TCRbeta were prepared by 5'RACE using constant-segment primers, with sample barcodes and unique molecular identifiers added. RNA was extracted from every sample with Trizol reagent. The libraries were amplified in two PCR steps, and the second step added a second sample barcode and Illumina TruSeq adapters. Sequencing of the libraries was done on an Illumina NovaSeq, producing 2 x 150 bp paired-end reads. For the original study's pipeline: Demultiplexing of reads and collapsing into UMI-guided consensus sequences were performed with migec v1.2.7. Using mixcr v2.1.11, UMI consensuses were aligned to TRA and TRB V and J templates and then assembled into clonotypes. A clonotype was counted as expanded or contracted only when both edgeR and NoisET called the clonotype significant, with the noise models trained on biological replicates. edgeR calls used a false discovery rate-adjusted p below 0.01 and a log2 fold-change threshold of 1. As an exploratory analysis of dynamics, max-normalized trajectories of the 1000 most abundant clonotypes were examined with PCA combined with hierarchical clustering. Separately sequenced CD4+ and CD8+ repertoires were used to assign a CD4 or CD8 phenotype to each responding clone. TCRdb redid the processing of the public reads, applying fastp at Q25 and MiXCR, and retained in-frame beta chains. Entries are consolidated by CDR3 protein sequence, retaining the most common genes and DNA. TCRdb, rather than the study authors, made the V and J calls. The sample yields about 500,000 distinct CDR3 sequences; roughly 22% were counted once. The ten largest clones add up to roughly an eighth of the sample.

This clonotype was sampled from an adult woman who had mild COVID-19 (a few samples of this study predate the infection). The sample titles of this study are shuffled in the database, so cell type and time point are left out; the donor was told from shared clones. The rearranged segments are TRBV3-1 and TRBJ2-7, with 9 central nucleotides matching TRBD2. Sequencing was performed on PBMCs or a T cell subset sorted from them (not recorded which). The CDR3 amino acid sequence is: CASSFVRGGVYEQYF. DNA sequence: TGTGCCAGCAGCTTCGTGCGGGGGGGCGTGTACGAGCAGTACTTC.